This T cell receptor beta chain stems from a study of CXCR3-negative and CXCR3-positive naive CD8 T cells. Notes on the study in general: The TRB CDR3s that CXCR3-positive naive cells carried were more hydrophobic than those of CXCR3-negative naive cells.

Comments on this clonotype: No antigen is known for it.

5' RACE with UMI labels generated the TRB cDNA libraries. One entry per CDR3 protein, without DNA, is what TCRdb gives after re-calling the 5' RACE reads. Across fewer than 65,000 distinct CDR3 sequences, the top ten clones capture around 5% of the sample. The germline gives CDR1 MNHEY, CDR2 SVGAGI. CDR3 length: 18 residues. Sequencing was done on a sample of naive CXCR3+ CD8+ T cells from blood. Stated subset: CD45RO-CCR7+CD27+CD95- naive CD8+ T cells expressing CXCR3 (TNR3+). The V gene is TRBV6-5, the J gene TRBJ2-7; TCRdb designates TRBD2, a call that cannot be tested without DNA. The TCR comes from a human donor in good health. Some clones in this sample may be carry-over from other donors' samples. CDR3 residues: CASSSSLPLGSVPYEQYF.